This T cell receptor (beta chain) came from a study of CD8 T cells in Susac syndrome. The sequenced target, TCR beta, came from blood CD8+ and CD4+ T cells. Germline lookup yields CDR1 LNHDA and CDR2 SQIVND (reference sequence). This CDR3 has 12 amino acids. V lost 6 bases and J lost 7, with 10 bases in between. The authors reverse transcribed about 0.5 to 1 ug RNA with random hexamers. Across 54 Vbeta and 13 Jbeta, TCR beta CDR3 was amplified with immunoSEQ multiplex PCR. TCRdb reanalysed the immunoSEQ multiplex PCR reads using MiXCR and keeps one entry per CDR3 protein. Here the sample spans roughly 110,000 distinct CDR3 sequences, around 94% being singletons.

This receptor was obtained from a human donor with Susac syndrome. The sample consisted of CD8+ T cells from PBMCs. This chain joins TRBV19 and TRBJ1-5; D unresolved. CDR3 in amino acids: CASSQFDQPQHF. Here the CDR3 DNA reads TGTGCCAGTAGCCAGTTCGACCAGCCCCAGCATTTT.